This paragraph covers one T cell receptor (beta chain) sequence. Data came from immunoSEQ multiplex PCR; TCRdb stores just in-frame clones and leaves some out. This table holds around 200,000 clones, 83% found once. This record belongs to a study of blood T cell repertoires in COVID-19. V lost 7 bases and J 1 base, leaving 14 bases between the germline ends. Germline CDR1 reads SNHLY; CDR2 reads FYNNEI. The CDR3 is 14 residues long. The gene calls are TRBV2 and TRBJ2-7; a possible D gene is TRBD2 (6 bases). The sequenced sample consisted of peripheral blood. This clonotype was sampled from a man aged 45-65 years with active or convalescent COVID-19. The chain's CDR3 is CASNREWGSYEQYF. CDR3 nucleotide sequence: TGTGCCAGCAACCGGGAGTGGGGATCCTACGAGCAGTACTTC.